The next 25 T cell receptor beta chains were all read from a single sample in a study of control samples from healthy donors and cancer patients. This table comes from immunoSEQ multiplex PCR, and its TCRdb copy is limited to in-frame clones, with some not included. The table shows around 99,000 clones, with about 89% occurring only once. Sequenced sample: blood. Source of these receptors: a woman in her 50s in good health.

The chain employs TRBV5-1 and TRBJ2-1; D is undetermined. Germline CDR1 reads SGHRS; CDR2 reads YFSETQ. This CDR3 comprises 13 residues. V was cut by 0 bases and J by 5 bases, with 6 bases left in between. The CDR3 spells CASSLGPNNEQFF. The CDR3 bases are TGCGCCAGCAGCTTGGGACCAAACAATGAGCAGTTCTTC. Looking up the rest from reference TRBV5-1 and TRBJ2-1 gives the full variable domain: KAGVTQTPRYLIKTRGQQVTLSCSPISGHRSVSWYQQTPGQGLQFLFEYFSETQRNKGNFPGRFSGRQFSNSRSEMNVSTLELGDSALYLCASSLGPNNEQFFGPGTRLTVL.

J is TRBJ1-2 and V is TRBV19; D gene unclear. The V end lost 1 base, the J end lost 4 bases, and 10 bases lay between the germline ends. CDR1 and CDR2 from the germline V gene are LNHDA and SQIVND (reference sequence). CDR3 length: 14 amino acids. The CDR3 protein is CASSIGRTGYGYTF. CDR3 DNA: TGTGCCAGTAGTATAGGACGGACCGGCTATGGCTACACCTTC.

The chain couples TRBV4-3 to TRBJ1-4; weak D call: TRBD1 (5 bases). The CDR3 has 14 amino acids. V shed 4 bases and J shed 8 bases, with 14 bases lying between them. Germline values: CDR1 LGHNA, CDR2 YSLEER. The CDR3 DNA follows: TGCGCCAGCAGCCTTGGATCAGGGAACGAAAAACTGTTTTTT. It is translated as CASSLGSGNEKLFF.

This chain joins TRBV23-1 and TRBJ2-7; no reliable D call. TRBV23-1 is recorded as an ORF, its role being uncertain. V gave up 2 bases and J gave up 5 bases, with 22 bases separating them. The CDR3 sequence is 17 residues long. The CDR3 sequence is CASSQLPSASLGNEQYF. The CDR3 DNA follows: TGCGCCAGCAGTCAACTCCCCTCGGCCTCCTTAGGGAACGAGCAGTACTTC.

The chain is built from TRBV30 and TRBJ2-7; D is uncertain. V was pared by 1 base and J by 4 bases, with 11 bases between. This CDR3 has 13 amino acids. Germline CDR1 GTSNPN, CDR2 SVGIG (reference sequence). This CDR3 reads CAWSDGGAYEQYF. The CDR3 coding sequence is TGTGCCTGGAGTGATGGCGGAGCTTACGAGCAGTACTTC.

Here the CDR3 DNA reads TGTGCCAGCAGCGGGACAGGGGGCACAGATACGCAGTATTTT. Translation gives CASSGTGGTDTQYF. V is TRBV7-3 and J is TRBJ2-3; 10 nucleotides agree with TRBD1. The CDR3 totals 14 residues. V lost 5 bases, J lost 1 base, and 0 bases stayed unmatched. The germline V gene encodes CDR1 SGHTA and CDR2 FQGTGA.

The chain employs TRBV24-1 and TRBJ2-3; D might be TRBD2 (6 bases). V was cut by 1 base and J by 2 bases, with 12 bases left in between. This CDR3 comprises 16 residues. Germline V gene sequence: CDR1 KGHDR, CDR2 SFDVKD. The CDR3 spells CATSDFGRGFTDTQYF. The CDR3 region has the DNA TGTGCCACCAGTGATTTTGGGCGGGGATTCACAGATACGCAGTATTTT.

V is TRBV2 and J is TRBJ1-5, with TRBD1 identical over 8 bases. Germline-derived CDR1 and CDR2 are SNHLY and FYNNEI. V was pared by 7 bases and J by 1 base, with 6 bases of the junction left unmatched. The CDR3 covers 15 residues. The CDR3: CASKSGQGSNQPQHF. CDR3 bases: TGTGCCAGCAAAAGCGGACAGGGAAGCAATCAGCCCCAGCATTTT.

The chain is built from TRBV7-9 and TRBJ1-6, with a tentative D call TRBD1 (5 bases). CDR1 is SEHNR, CDR2 FQNEAQ, per germline (reference sequence). The CDR3 runs to 13 residues. V lost 5 bases, J lost 7 bases, and 9 bases lay in between. Written as DNA, the CDR3 is TGTGCCAGCAGCCCACAGGAAAATTCACCCCTCCACTTT. The encoded protein is CASSPQENSPLHF. Together with reference TRBV7-9 and TRBJ1-6, the CDR3 gives the full variable domain: DTGVSQNPRHKITKRGQNVTFRCDPISEHNRLYWYRQTLGQGPEFLTYFQNEAQLEKSRLLSDRFSAERPKGSFSTLEIQRTEQGDSAMYLCASSPQENSPLHFGNGTRLTVT.

The rearrangement links TRBV19 to TRBJ2-5; no clear D gene. This CDR3 region has 14 residues. Germline V gene data show CDR1 as LNHDA and CDR2 as SQIVND (reference sequence). V dropped 4 bases and J dropped 5 bases, with 14 bases sitting between them. In DNA form, the CDR3 reads TGTGCCAGTAGTAGCGGAACCCAACGGGAGACCCAGTACTTC. Translating gives CASSSGTQRETQYF.

This clone has a handful of counts. The rearrangement links TRBV4-1 to TRBJ2-1, with 9 bases lining up with TRBD2. Per the germline V gene, CDR1 is MGHRA and CDR2 is YSYEKL. V shed 4 bases and J 2 bases; nucleotides not matched to a gene: 9. This CDR3 is 17 amino acids long. The CDR3 here is CASSRGLAMLTYNEQFF. The CDR3 bases are TGCGCCAGCAGCCGAGGACTAGCGATGTTAACCTACAATGAGCAGTTCTTC.

The chain carries TRBV12-3 or TRBV12-4 and TRBJ1-2; D is possibly TRBD1 (5 bases). Trimming removed 8 bases from V and 7 bases from J, with 14 bases in between. This CDR3 is 12 amino acids long. This CDR3 is CASGMRQGGYTF. The CDR3 DNA sequence: TGTGCCAGCGGGATGCGGCAGGGTGGCTACACCTTC.

The chain combines TRBV7-3 with TRBJ2-1, with D possibly called TRBD1 or TRBD2 (5 bases each). Trimming removed 5 bases at V and 12 bases at J, with 17 bases between. This CDR3 has 13 amino acids. The germline CDR1 and CDR2 sequences are SGHTA and FQGTGA. The CDR3 DNA reads TGTGCCAGCAGCCCCGGGACCCCCTTCGTGCAGTTCTTC. Translating it yields CASSPGTPFVQFF.

The chain uses TRBV6-2 or TRBV6-3 and TRBJ1-2; TRBD1 aligns across 8 bases. The CDR3 totals 15 residues. With V trimmed by 2 bases and J by 5 bases, 7 bases remained unmatched. Per germline, CDR1 MNHEY and CDR2 SVGEGT. CDR3 nucleotides: TGTGCCAGCAGTTACAACAGGGGGAAGGGTTATGGCTACACCTTC. Residues: CASSYNRGKGYGYTF.

The chain couples TRBV19 to TRBJ2-1; 11 bases agree with TRBD1. After removal of 6 bases from V and 2 bases from J, the junction contained 0 bases not matched to a gene. From germline, CDR1 is LNHDA and CDR2 SQIVND (reference sequence). The CDR3 runs 14 residues. The CDR3 region is CASRGQGAYNEQFF. CDR3 coding DNA: TGTGCCAGTAGGGGACAGGGGGCCTACAATGAGCAGTTCTTC.

V gene TRBV29-1 combines with J gene TRBJ2-5; no clear D gene. V was trimmed by 4 bases and J by 2 bases, leaving 2 bases between them. Germline CDR1 and CDR2: SQVTM and ANQGSEA. The CDR3 is 10 residues long. The CDR3 loop is CSVAQETQYF. In DNA form, the CDR3 reads TGCAGCGTTGCTCAAGAGACCCAGTACTTC. Looking up the rest from reference TRBV29-1 and TRBJ2-5 gives the full variable domain: SAVISQKPSRDICQRGTSLTIQCQVDSQVTMMFWYRQQPGQSLTLIATANQGSEATYESGFVIDKFPISRPNLTFSTLTVSNMSPEDSSIYLCSVAQETQYFGPGTRLLVL.

The chain joins TRBV7-9 to TRBJ2-7; TRBD1 matches at 8 bases. There are 15 residues in the CDR3. Trimming took 5 bases from V and 4 from J; bases not matched to a gene: 10. CDR1 SEHNR and CDR2 FQNEAQ come from the germline V gene (reference sequence). Here the CDR3 DNA reads TGTGCCAGCAGCGGACGGGACAGGTTTGCGTACGAGCAGTACTTC. This encodes CASSGRDRFAYEQYF.

The chain links TRBV10-2 to TRBJ2-3, with TRBD2 identical over 12 bases. This CDR3 has 15 amino acids. CDR1 is WSHSY, CDR2 SAAADI, per germline. Unmatched junction bases numbered 1, after V lost 6 bases and J lost 0 bases. This chain's CDR3 is CASRLAGGSTDTQYF. The CDR3, as DNA: TGCGCCAGCAGGCTAGCGGGGGGGAGCACAGATACGCAGTATTTT.

This clone is medium-sized in the sample. This CDR3 reads CSVEAGGNTEAFF. In DNA form, the CDR3 reads TGCAGCGTTGAAGCCGGGGGGAACACTGAAGCTTTCTTT. This chain uses TRBV29-1 with TRBJ1-1, with D maybe TRBD1 (5 bases). V lost 1 base, J lost 1 base, and 7 bases lay in between. Germline V gene lookup returns CDR1 SQVTM and CDR2 ANQGSEA. The CDR3 length is 13 residues.

In DNA, the CDR3 is TGTGCCAGCAGCTTAGTTCCAGGCCCCGGGGAGCTGTTTTTT. Encoded protein: CASSLVPGPGELFF. J is TRBJ2-2 and V is TRBV7-9; D gene unclear. This CDR3 has 14 residues. The germline V and J ends were trimmed by 1 base and 6 bases, with 9 bases remaining between them. Germline assignment: CDR1 SEHNR and CDR2 FQNEAQ (reference sequence).

V gene TRBV6-5 combines with J gene TRBJ1-1; D is undetermined. The CDR3 is 13 amino acids. CDR1 and CDR2 from the germline V gene are MNHEY and SVGAGI. For the CDR3, the DNA is TGTGCGACCTCCAAAGTCGGGGACACTGAAGCTTTCTTT. This encodes CATSKVGDTEAFF.

Details on this clone: The same CDR3 arises from other DNA sequences in this sample as well. The chain uses TRBV18 and TRBJ1-5; D is perhaps TRBD1 (5 bases). CDR1 and CDR2 (germline): KGHSH, LQKENI. Trimming left V 2 bases short and J 0 bases short, with 5 bases between. The CDR3 is made up of 14 amino acids. The CDR3 DNA reads TGTGCCAGCTCACCAGGGACTAGCAATCAGCCCCAGCATTTT. This sequence encodes CASSPGTSNQPQHF.

The V and J genes are TRBV10-3 and TRBJ1-2, with 7 bases identical to TRBD1. The CDR3 is 14 amino acids. Trimming cost V 8 bases and J 5 bases; bases outside gene matches: 11. Germline CDR1 is ENHRY and CDR2 is SYGVKD. CDR3 bases: TGTGCCATCGCGAGGACAGGACAGTCATATGGCTACACCTTC. Translated, it gives CAIARTGQSYGYTF.

The chain employs TRBV12-3 or TRBV12-4 and TRBJ2-1, with TRBD1 matching 9 bases. The CDR3 has 13 amino acids. V dropped 6 bases and J dropped 7; count of bases not matched to a gene: 4. The CDR3 DNA is TGTGCCAGCAGACTGGGACAGGGAAATGAGCAGTTCTTC. Translated, it gives CASRLGQGNEQFF.

The rearrangement links TRBV27 to TRBJ2-7; D tentatively fits TRBD1 or TRBD2 (5 bases each). Germline V gene lookup returns CDR1 MNHEY and CDR2 SMNVEV (reference sequence). V was cut by 5 bases and J by 4 bases, with 15 bases left in between. This CDR3 comprises 14 residues. The CDR3: CASSPRGAGYEQYV. CDR3 sequence (DNA): TGTGCCAGCAGTCCCCGGGGCGCGGGTTACGAGCAGTACGTC.